The 15 T cell receptor beta chains below were found in one sample sequenced in a study of T cell responses to AZD1222 COVID-19 vaccine. Sequenced by immunoSEQ multiplex PCR; TCRdb stores in-frame clones only, minus some. The repertoire holds 180,000 or so clones, with around 95% as singletons. Sequencing used peripheral blood, obtained on day 0 of AZD1222 vaccination. The receptors derive from an adult in good health.

This clone showed up just once. This chain connects TRBV6-5 to TRBJ1-4; 8 positions agree with TRBD1. The CDR3 totals 12 residues. The junction had 2 bases not matched to a gene; V was cut back by 6 bases and J by 8 bases. CDR1 and CDR2 (germline): MNHEY, SVGAGI. CDR3 residues: CASSRGQEKLFF. CDR3 bases: TGTGCCAGCAGCAGGGGGCAGGAAAAACTGTTTTTT.

The rearrangement joins TRBV3-1 (or the pseudogene TRBV3-2) to TRBJ1-1; TRBD1 aligns across 7 bases. The CDR3 runs to 16 residues. V lost 6 bases, J lost 6 bases, and 16 bases stayed unmatched. Germline values: CDR1 LGHDT, CDR2 YNNKEL (reference sequence). The CDR3 region is CASSLGQVKVLAEAFF. In DNA, the CDR3 is TGTGCCAGCAGTCTAGGACAGGTAAAAGTTCTAGCTGAAGCTTTCTTT.

This rearrangement joins TRBV27 to TRBJ2-2, with 10 bases that match TRBD2. The germline CDR1 and CDR2 sequences are MNHEY and SMNVEV (reference sequence). The length of the CDR3 is 15 residues. V shed 3 bases, J shed 4 bases, and the junction held 2 bases outside the gene matches. CDR3 protein: CASSLLAGVTGELFF. The CDR3 region has the DNA TGTGCCAGCAGTTTGCTAGCGGGAGTCACCGGGGAGCTGTTTTTT.

The chain is built from TRBV11-3 and TRBJ2-1; TRBD2 matches at 9 bases. Germline V gene sequence: CDR1 SGHNT, CDR2 YENEEA. The CDR3 loop spans 16 amino acids. V shed 5 bases and J 3 bases; nucleotides not matched to a gene: 8. The DNA for the CDR3 is TGTGCCAGCAGCACCGGGCGACTAGCGGACTACAATGAGCAGTTCTTC. This sequence encodes CASSTGRLADYNEQFF. The full variable domain, in which reference TRBV11-3 and TRBJ2-1 provide the parts outside the CDR3, is EAGVVQSPRYKIIEKKQPVAFWCNPISGHNTLYWYLQNLGQGPELLIRYENEEAVDDSQLPKDRFSAERLKGVDSTLKIQPAELGDSAVYLCASSTGRLADYNEQFFGPGTRLTVL.

This clone was found once. The chain couples TRBV12-2 to TRBJ1-5; the table calls TRBD1, which could not be checked here. TRBV12-2 has pseudogene status. The CDR3 has 20 residues. The CDR3 protein is CAITTGPNFNPVYSNQPQHF. The CDR3 DNA sequence: TGTGCAATTACGACAGGGCCCAACTTTAATCCCGTTTATAGCAATCAGCCCCAGCATTTT.

This sequence joins TRBV30 and TRBJ1-5, with a weak D call TRBD1 (5 bases). Trimming stripped 5 bases from V and 1 base from J, with 12 bases between. The CDR3 covers 14 residues. CDR1 GTSNPN and CDR2 SVGIG come from the germline V gene (reference sequence). The CDR3 nucleotides are TGTGCCTGGGGCCGGGACCTCAGCAATCAGCCCCAGCATTTT. Protein: CAWGRDLSNQPQHF. The full variable domain, completed using reference TRBV30 and TRBJ1-5, is SQTIHQWPATLVQPVGSPLSLECTVEGTSNPNLYWYRQAAGRGLQLLFYSVGIGQISSEVPQNLSASRPQDRQFILSSKKLLLSDSGFYLCAWGRDLSNQPQHFGDGTRLSIL.

V is TRBV28 and J is TRBJ1-5; perhaps TRBD1 as D (6 bases). Germline loops: CDR1 MDHEN, CDR2 SYDVKM. Trimming cost V 5 bases and J 2 bases, with 25 bases left between them. The CDR3 covers 19 residues. The CDR3 coding sequence is TGTGCCAGCAGTCCGACCCGTAAGGTCCTCGCAGGGGGCAATCAGCCCCAGCATTTT. This encodes CASSPTRKVLAGGNQPQHF.

The chain links TRBV7-9 to TRBJ1-6; perhaps TRBD1 as D (5 bases). Germline lookup yields CDR1 SEHNR and CDR2 FQNEAQ (reference sequence). With 2 bases removed from V and 7 bases from J, the gap between germline ends came to 9 bases. The CDR3 runs 14 residues. The CDR3 nucleotides read TGTGCCAGCAGCTTACAGGGTGACAATTCACCCCTCCACTTT. This gives the protein CASSLQGDNSPLHF.

The chain combines TRBV5-4 with TRBJ2-2, with 10 bases matching TRBD2. Per the germline V gene, CDR1 is SGHNT and CDR2 is YYREEE (reference sequence). The trim removed 4 bases at V and 4 bases at J, leaving 10 bases unmatched. The CDR3 totals 17 residues. This chain's CDR3 is CASSPGLAARGTGELFF. The CDR3 DNA is TGTGCCAGCAGCCCCGGACTAGCGGCTCGTGGCACCGGGGAGCTGTTTTTT.

V gene TRBV9 combines with J gene TRBJ2-5; unclear D gene. This CDR3 comprises 13 residues. CDR1 and CDR2 from the germline V gene are SGDLS and YYNGEE. Trimming removed 3 bases at V and 5 bases at J, with 11 bases between. Here the CDR3 DNA reads TGTGCCAGCAGCGGCCGGGCCGGGGAGACCCAGTACTTC. Encoded protein: CASSGRAGETQYF.

This clone was seen a single time. In DNA, the CDR3 is TGTGCCAGCACTTACTCCGGGACTAGCGGGCAAAGTGGGTTCTTC. Translating gives CASTYSGTSGQSGFF. This rearrangement joins TRBV2 to TRBJ2-1; the match to TRBD2 covers 12 bases. V shed 7 bases, J shed 15 bases, and the junction held 16 bases outside the gene matches. CDR3 length: 15 residues. Per germline, CDR1 SNHLY and CDR2 FYNNEI. Full variable domain (outside the CDR3, taken from reference TRBV2 and TRBJ2-1): EPEVTQTPSHQVTQMGQEVILRCVPISNHLYFYWYRQILGQKVEFLVSFYNNEISEKSEIFDDQFSVERPDGSNFTLKIRSTKLEDSAMYFCASTYSGTSGQSGFFGPGTRLTVL.

The V gene is TRBV30, the J gene TRBJ1-5; D uncertain. Germline V gives CDR1 GTSNPN, CDR2 SVGIG (reference sequence). Trimming stripped 0 bases from V and 5 bases from J, with 11 bases between. This CDR3 spans 14 amino acids. The CDR3 sequence is CAWSVLITDQPQHF. The CDR3 DNA is TGTGCCTGGAGTGTACTCATAACGGATCAGCCCCAGCATTTT.

The V call is TRBV11-2, the J call TRBJ2-5; D perhaps matches TRBD1 (6 bases). Looked up from germline, CDR1 is SGHAT and CDR2 is FQNNGV. V was pared by 6 bases and J by 4 bases, with 12 bases between. The CDR3 runs 13 residues. CDR3 loop: CASRPPGAETQYF. The CDR3 coding sequence is TGTGCCAGCAGACCCCCAGGGGCAGAGACCCAGTACTTC.

This chain joins TRBV24-1 and TRBJ1-5; D possibly corresponds to TRBD1 (6 bases). Trimming removed 5 bases from V and 7 bases from J, with 20 bases in between. The CDR3 runs to 16 residues. Germline CDR1 reads KGHDR; CDR2 reads SFDVKD. The CDR3 DNA is TGTGCCACCAGTGCCGGGGGAGAGGGGGTTCCCCAGCCCCAGCATTTT. Translated, it gives CATSAGGEGVPQPQHF.

The chain employs TRBV9 and TRBJ1-2; TRBD1 is a possible D gene (5 bases). The V gene's germline CDR1 is SGDLS and CDR2 YYNGEE. V lost 3 bases and J lost 6, with 9 bases in between. This CDR3 region has 12 residues. The CDR3 DNA follows: TGTGCCAGCAGCGGAGGGACCGATGGCTACACCTTC. Protein product: CASSGGTDGYTF.